This T cell receptor beta chain was recorded in a study of cytomegalovirus exposure and HLA in healthy donors. The CDR3 loop spans 17 amino acids. Germline V gene lookup returns CDR1 SGHVS and CDR2 FQNEAQ. Trimming cost V 3 bases and J 1 base; bases outside gene matches: 5. The PCR was carried out with 60 Vbeta primers and 13 Jbeta primers. Data came from immunoSEQ multiplex PCR; TCRdb stores just in-frame clones and leaves some out. Among 150,000 to 200,000 clones listed, about 75% were seen once. Sequencing was performed on PBMCs. The V call is TRBV7-8, the J call TRBJ2-2; 10 nucleotides match TRBD2. The receptor was derived from a man over 45 in good health and CMV-seropositive. The CDR3 DNA follows: TGTGCCAGCAGCTTGAAGCTAGCGGGGGAGAACACCGGGGAGCTGTTTTTT. As protein: CASSLKLAGENTGELFF. The full variable domain, rest sourced from reference TRBV7-8 and TRBJ2-2, is GAGVSQSPRYKVAKRGQDVALRCDPISGHVSLFWYQQALGQGPEFLTYFQNEAQLDKSGLPSDRFFAERPEGSVSTLKIQRTQQEDSAVYLCASSLKLAGENTGELFFGEGSRLTVL.